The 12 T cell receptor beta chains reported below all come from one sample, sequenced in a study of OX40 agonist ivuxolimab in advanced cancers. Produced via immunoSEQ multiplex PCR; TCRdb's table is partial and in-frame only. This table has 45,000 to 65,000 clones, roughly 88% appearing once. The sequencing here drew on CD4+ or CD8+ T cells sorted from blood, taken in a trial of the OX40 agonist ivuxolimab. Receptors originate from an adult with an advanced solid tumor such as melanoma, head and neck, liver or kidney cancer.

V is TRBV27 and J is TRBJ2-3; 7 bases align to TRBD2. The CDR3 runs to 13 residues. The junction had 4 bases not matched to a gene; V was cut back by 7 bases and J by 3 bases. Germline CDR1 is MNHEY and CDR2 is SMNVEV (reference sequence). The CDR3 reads CASTGGGTDTQYF. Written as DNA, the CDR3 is TGTGCCAGCACGGGCGGGGGTACAGATACGCAGTATTTT.

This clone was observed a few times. The CDR3 DNA reads as TGTGCCAGCAGTGAAGCCGGGGTTCTTGGACTGTTTTTT. Encoded protein: CASSEAGVLGLFF. The gene calls are TRBV6-1 and TRBJ1-4, with D uncertain. With 0 bases removed from V and 13 bases from J, the gap between germline ends came to 12 bases. The germline gives CDR1 MNHNS, CDR2 SASEGT. CDR3 length: 13 amino acids.

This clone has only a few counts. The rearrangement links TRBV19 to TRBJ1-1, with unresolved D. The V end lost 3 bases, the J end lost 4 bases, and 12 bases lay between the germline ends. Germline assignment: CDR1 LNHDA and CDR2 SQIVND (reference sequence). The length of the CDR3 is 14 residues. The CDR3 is CASSMFGEATEAFF. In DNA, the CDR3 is TGTGCCAGTAGTATGTTCGGGGAGGCCACTGAAGCTTTCTTT.

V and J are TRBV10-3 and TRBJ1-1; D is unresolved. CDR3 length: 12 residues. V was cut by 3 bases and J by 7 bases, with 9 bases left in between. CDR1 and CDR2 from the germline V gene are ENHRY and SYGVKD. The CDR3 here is CAISESGYEAFF. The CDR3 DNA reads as TGTGCCATCAGTGAATCTGGCTATGAAGCTTTCTTT.

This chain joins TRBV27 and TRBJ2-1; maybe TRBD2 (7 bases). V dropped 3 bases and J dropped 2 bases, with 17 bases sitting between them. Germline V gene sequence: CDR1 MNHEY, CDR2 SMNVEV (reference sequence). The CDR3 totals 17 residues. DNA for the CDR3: TGTGCCAGCAGTTTCCCCGCGGGGGCCGCAACCTACAATGAGCAGTTCTTC. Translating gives CASSFPAGAATYNEQFF.

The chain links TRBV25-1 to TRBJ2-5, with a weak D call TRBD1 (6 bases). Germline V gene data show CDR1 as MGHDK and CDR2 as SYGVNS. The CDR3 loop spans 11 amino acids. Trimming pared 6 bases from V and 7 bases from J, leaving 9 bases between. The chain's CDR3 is CASSLTGTQYF. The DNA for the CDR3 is TGTGCCAGCAGCCTGACAGGGACCCAGTACTTC.

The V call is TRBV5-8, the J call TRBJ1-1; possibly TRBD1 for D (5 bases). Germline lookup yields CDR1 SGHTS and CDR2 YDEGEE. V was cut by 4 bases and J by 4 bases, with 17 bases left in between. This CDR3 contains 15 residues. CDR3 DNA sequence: TGTGCCAGCAGCCTAAACGGGGCGCTGAGCACTGAAGCTTTCTTT. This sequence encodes CASSLNGALSTEAFF.

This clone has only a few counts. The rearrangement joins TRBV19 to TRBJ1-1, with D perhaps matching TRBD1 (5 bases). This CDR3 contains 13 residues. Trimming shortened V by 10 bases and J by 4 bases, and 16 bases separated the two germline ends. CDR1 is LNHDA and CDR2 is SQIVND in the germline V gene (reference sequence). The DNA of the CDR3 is TGTGCCACAAGACCTTGGGGGAGCACTGAAGCTTTCTTT. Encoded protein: CATRPWGSTEAFF.

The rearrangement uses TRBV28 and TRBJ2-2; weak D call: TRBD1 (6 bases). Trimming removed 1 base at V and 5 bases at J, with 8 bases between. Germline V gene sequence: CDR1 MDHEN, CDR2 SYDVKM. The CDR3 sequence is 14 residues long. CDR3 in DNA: TGTGCCAGCAGTTTATCAGGGGCTACCGGGGAGCTGTTTTTT. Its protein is CASSLSGATGELFF.

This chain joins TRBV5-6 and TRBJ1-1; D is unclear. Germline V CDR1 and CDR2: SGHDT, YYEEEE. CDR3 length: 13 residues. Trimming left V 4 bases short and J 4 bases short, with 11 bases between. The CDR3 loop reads CASSLTGSTEAFF. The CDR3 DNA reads TGTGCCAGCAGCCTAACGGGGAGCACTGAAGCTTTCTTT.

CDR3 sequence (DNA): TGCGCCAGCAGCGCCGGTGGGGGTGGCACAGATACGCAGTATTTT. Its protein product is CASSAGGGGTDTQYF. The chain recombines TRBV5-1 with TRBJ2-3; D may be TRBD1 or TRBD2 (5 bases each). Germline V gene sequence: CDR1 SGHRS, CDR2 YFSETQ. V lost 4 bases and J 1 base, leaving 13 bases between the germline ends. The CDR3 contains 15 residues.

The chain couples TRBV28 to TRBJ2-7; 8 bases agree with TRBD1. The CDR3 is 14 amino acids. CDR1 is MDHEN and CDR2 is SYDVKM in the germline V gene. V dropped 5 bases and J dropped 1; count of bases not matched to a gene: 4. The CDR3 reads CASSPTGGSYEQYF. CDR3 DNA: TGTGCCAGCAGTCCCACAGGGGGGTCCTACGAGCAGTACTTC.